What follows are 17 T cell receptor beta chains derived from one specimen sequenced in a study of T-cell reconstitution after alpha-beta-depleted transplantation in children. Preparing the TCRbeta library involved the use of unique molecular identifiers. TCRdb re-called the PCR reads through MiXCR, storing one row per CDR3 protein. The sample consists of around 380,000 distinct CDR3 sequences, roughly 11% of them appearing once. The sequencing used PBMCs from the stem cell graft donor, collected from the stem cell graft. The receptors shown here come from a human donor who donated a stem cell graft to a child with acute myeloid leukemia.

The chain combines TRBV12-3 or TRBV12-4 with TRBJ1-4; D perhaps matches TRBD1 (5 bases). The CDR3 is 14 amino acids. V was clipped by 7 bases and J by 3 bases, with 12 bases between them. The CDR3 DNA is TGTGCCAGCACCCTGGGGGGGTCTAATGAAAAACTGTTTTTT. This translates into CASTLGGSNEKLFF.

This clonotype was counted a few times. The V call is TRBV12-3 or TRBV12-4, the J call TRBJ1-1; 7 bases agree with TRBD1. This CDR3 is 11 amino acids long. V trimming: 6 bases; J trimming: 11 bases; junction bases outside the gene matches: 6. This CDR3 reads CASRSDRRAFF. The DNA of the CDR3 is TGTGCCAGCAGATCGGACAGGAGGGCTTTCTTT.

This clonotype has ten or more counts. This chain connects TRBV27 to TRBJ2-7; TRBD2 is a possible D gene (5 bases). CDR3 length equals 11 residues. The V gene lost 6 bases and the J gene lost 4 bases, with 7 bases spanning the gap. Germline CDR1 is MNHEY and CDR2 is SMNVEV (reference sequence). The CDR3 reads CASSRGYEQYF. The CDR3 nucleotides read TGTGCCAGCAGCCGGGGTTACGAGCAGTACTTC.

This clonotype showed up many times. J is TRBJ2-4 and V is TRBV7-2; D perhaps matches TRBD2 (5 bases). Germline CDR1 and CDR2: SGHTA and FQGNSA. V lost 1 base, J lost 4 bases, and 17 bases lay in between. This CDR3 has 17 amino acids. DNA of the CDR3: TGTGCCAGCAGCTTAGGGAGCCCCAGCGGCAGTAAAAACATTCAGTACTTC. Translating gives CASSLGSPSGSKNIQYF.

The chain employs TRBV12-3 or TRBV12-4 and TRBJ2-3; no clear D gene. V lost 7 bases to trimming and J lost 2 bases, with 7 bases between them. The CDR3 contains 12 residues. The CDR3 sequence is CASNPSTDTQYF. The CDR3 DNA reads TGTGCCAGCAACCCTTCCACAGATACGCAGTATTTT.

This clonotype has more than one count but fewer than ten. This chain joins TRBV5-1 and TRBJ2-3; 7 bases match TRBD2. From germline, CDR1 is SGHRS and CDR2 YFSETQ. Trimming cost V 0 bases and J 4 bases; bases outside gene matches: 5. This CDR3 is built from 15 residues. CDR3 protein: CASSLDGGSPDTQYF. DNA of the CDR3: TGCGCCAGCAGCTTGGATGGCGGGAGTCCAGATACGCAGTATTTT.

For the CDR3, the DNA is TGCGCCAGCAGCCAAGATACAGCTAACTCCTACAATGAGCAGTTCTTC. Protein product: CASSQDTANSYNEQFF. The gene calls are TRBV4-1 and TRBJ2-1; D is unclear. CDR3 length: 16 amino acids. Germline CDR1 reads MGHRA; CDR2 reads YSYEKL. V lost 0 bases and J lost 0, with 9 bases in between.

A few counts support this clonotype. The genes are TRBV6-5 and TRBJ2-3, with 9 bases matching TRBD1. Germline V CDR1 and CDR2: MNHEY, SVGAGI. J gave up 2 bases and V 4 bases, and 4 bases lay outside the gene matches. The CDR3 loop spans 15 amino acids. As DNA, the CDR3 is TGTGCCAGCAGTTTGGACAGGGGAGCCACAGATACGCAGTATTTT. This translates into CASSLDRGATDTQYF.

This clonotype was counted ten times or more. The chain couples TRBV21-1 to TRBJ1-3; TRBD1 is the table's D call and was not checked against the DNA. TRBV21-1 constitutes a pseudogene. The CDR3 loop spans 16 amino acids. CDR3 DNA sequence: TGTGCCAGCCCCCCGAGTGCAGGCCTCTCTGGAAACACCATATATTTT. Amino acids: CASPPSAGLSGNTIYF.

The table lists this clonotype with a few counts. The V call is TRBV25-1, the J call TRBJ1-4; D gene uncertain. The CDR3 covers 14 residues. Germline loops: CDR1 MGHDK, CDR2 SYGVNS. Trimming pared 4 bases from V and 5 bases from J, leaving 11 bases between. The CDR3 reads CASSAGSENEKLFF. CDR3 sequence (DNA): TGTGCCAGCAGTGCAGGCAGTGAGAATGAAAAACTGTTTTTT.

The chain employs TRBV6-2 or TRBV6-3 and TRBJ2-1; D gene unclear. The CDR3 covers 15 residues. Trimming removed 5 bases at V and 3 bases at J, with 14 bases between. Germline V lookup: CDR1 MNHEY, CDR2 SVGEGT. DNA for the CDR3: TGTGCCAGCAGTACTCTGACGGCCGGCTACAATGAGCAGTTCTTC. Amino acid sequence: CASSTLTAGYNEQFF.

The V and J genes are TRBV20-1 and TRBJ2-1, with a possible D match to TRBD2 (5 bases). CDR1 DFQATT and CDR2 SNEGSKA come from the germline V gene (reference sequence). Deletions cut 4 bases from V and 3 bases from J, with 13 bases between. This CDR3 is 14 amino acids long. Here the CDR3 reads CSANPYRDYNEQFF. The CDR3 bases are TGCAGTGCTAACCCTTATCGGGACTACAATGAGCAGTTCTTC.

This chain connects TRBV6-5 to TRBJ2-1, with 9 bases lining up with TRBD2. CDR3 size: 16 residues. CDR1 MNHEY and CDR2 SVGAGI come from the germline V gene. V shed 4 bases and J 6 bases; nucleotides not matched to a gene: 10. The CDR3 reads CASSSSGLAAINEQFF. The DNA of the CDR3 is TGTGCCAGCAGTTCCTCGGGACTAGCAGCCATCAATGAGCAGTTCTTC.

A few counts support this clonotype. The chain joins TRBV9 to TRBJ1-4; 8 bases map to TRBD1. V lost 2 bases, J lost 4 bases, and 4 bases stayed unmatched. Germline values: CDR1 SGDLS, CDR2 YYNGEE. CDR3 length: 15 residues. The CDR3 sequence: CASSVGQGGNEKLFF. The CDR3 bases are TGTGCCAGCAGCGTCGGACAGGGCGGTAATGAAAAACTGTTTTTT.

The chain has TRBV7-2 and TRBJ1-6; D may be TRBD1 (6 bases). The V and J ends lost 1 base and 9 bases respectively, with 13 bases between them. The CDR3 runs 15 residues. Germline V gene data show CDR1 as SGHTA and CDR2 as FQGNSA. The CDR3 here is CASSLVAGVGSPLHF. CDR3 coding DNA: TGTGCCAGCAGCTTAGTAGCAGGGGTAGGTTCACCCCTCCACTTT.

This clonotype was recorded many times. The CDR3 nucleotides read TGCGCCAGCAGCGACTTACAGGGAATGGGGGAGACCCAGTACTTC. Protein sequence: CASSDLQGMGETQYF. This chain uses TRBV5-1 with TRBJ2-5, with D perhaps TRBD1 (6 bases). V lost 4 bases to trimming and J lost 5 bases, with 18 bases between them. Germline loops: CDR1 SGHRS, CDR2 YFSETQ. CDR3 length equals 15 residues.

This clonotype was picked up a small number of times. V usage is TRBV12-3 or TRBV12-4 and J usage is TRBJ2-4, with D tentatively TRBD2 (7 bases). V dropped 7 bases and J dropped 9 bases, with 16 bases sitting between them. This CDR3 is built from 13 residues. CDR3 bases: TGTGCCAGCATAGGGGGGGCCCTCACCATTCAGTACTTC. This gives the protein CASIGGALTIQYF.